This T cell receptor beta chain was obtained from a study of blood T cell repertoires in COVID-19. Study as a whole: Acute and convalescent COVID-19 samples came from the United States, Italy and Spain. Sample material is recorded as cDNA or gDNA derived from T cells, B-cell-depleted T cells, or PBMCs.

In the study's own analysis: Cell counts per sample came from amplifying reference gene primers. Assay: immunoSEQ multiplex PCR; the TCRdb copy retains only in-frame clones and omits some. V and J calls and clone size are as listed in that table; D and trimming were resolved from the DNA. The table records 200,000 or so clones, roughly nine tenths of them present only once. The CDR3 extends over 16 amino acids. Trimming at V came to 5 bases and at J to 4 bases, leaving 10 bases not matched to a gene. Germline V CDR1 and CDR2: SGHTA, FQGNSA. The V call is TRBV7-2, the J call TRBJ2-5; 10 nucleotides agree with TRBD1. The receptor's source is a man aged 65 to 85 with active or convalescent COVID-19. The material sequenced was peripheral blood. DNA of the CDR3: TGTGCCAGCAGCAAAACCGGGACAGGGGCCATAGAGACCCAGTACTTC. Translation gives CASSKTGTGAIETQYF.